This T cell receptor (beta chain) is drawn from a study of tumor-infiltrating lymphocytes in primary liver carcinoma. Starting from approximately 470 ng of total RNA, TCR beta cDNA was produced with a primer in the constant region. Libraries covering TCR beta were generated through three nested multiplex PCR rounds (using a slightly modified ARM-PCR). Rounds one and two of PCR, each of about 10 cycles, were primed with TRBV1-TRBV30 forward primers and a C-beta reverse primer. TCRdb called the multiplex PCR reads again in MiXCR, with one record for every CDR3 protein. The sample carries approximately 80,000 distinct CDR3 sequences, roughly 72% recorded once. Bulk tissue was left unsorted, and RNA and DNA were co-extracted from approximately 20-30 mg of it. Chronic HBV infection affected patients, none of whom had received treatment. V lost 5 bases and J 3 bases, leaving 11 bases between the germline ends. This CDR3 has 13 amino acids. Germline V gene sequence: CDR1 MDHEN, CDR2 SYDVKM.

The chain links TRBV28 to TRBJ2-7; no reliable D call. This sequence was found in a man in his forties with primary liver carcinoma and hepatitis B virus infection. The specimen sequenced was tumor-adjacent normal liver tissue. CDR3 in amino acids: CASSAAWIYEQYF. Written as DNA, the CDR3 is TGTGCCAGCAGTGCGGCTTGGATCTACGAGCAGTACTTC.